This entry concerns a single T cell receptor beta chain. The target antigen is unknown. These data are taken from a study of shared clonotypes between healthy human individuals. Points from the study as a whole: It was observed that approximately 5% of naive CD4 clonotypes were shared across a handful of donors. Generation probabilities were higher for clonotypes shared across all four sorted-subset donors than for unshared ones.

Clones were sequenced by immunoSEQ multiplex PCR, and TCRdb holds only the in-frame ones, with some missing. The sample lists around 1.5 million clones, 95% to 99% occurring once. The ends were cut back, 3 bases at V and 2 bases at J, with 2 bases in the middle. Germline-derived CDR1 and CDR2 are SQVTM and ANQGSEA. CDR3 size: 12 residues. The rearrangement uses TRBV29-1 and TRBJ2-6; no clear D gene. The sample was naive CD4+ T cells sorted from blood. Subset given: CD45RA+ positively selected. The TCR originated in a man aged 25 to 45 in good health. CDR3 sequence reads: CSVDAGANVLTF. CDR3 in DNA: TGCAGCGTTGACGCTGGGGCCAACGTCCTGACTTTC.